This TCR beta chain was documented in a study of identical twins. Study conclusions and caveats: Part of the zero-insertion signal could reflect confounding by invariant MAIT and iNKT cells. Twin-shared out-of-frame alpha sequences were enriched for low generation probability. Models predicted less out-of-frame TCR alpha sharing in monozygotic twins than was found.

About this clonotype: Its antigen is as yet unknown. Its ends do not fully match the called genes, so a read error is possible.

This CDR3 is 12 amino acids long. Germline V gene sequence: CDR1 MDHEN, CDR2 SYDVKM. Healthy Caucasians provided all donations. MiXCR, run by TCRdb on the 5' RACE reads, gives a single entry per CDR3 protein. This repertoire shows 450,000 or so distinct CDR3 sequences, approximately 15% found once; its top ten account for about 0.54%. These data were also filed under a second study, of yellow fever vaccine responses in identical twins.

This receptor was taken from a woman aged 18-35 years in good health. Sequenced material: CD4+ T cells sorted from blood. The chain recombines TRBV28 with TRBJ2-2; D is possibly TRBD1 or TRBD2 (5 bases each). The CDR3, as DNA: TGTGCCAGCAGACCGGGGACCGGGGAGCTTTTTTTT. Its protein product is CASRPGTGELFF. The variable domain in full, with the rest retrieved from reference TRBV28 and TRBJ2-2, is DVKVTQSSRYLVKRTGEKVFLECVQDMDHENMFWYRQDPGLGLRLIYFSYDVKMKEKGDIPEGYSVSREKKERFSLILESASTNQTSMYLCASRPGTGELFFGEGSRLTVL.